The clone carrying this TCR beta chain has just a few counts. Antigen unknown. Reverse transcription of all isolated RNA meant that expressed TCRB transcripts were sequenced. Sequenced by immunoSEQ multiplex PCR; TCRdb stores in-frame clones only, minus some. The top ten hold around 2.7% of the sample, which has 120,000 or so clones, 15% to 20% seen once. The sample originates from a study of beta chain features in type 1 diabetes. A single heparinised draw of roughly 110 mL on average was taken per donor. Purities over 95% were achieved in all sorted populations. Findings and caveats of the study: Insertions were fewer and deletions more numerous at VDJ junctions in type 1 diabetes patients. All four CD4+ subsets from Type 1 diabetes patients carried moderately but significantly shorter TCRB CDR3s. Compared to healthy donors, patients appeared to have naive, central memory and Treg TCRB repertoires that were more alike.

The TCR was taken from a man between 18 and 29 years old with type 1 diabetes. The sample was central memory CD4+ T cells from blood.

The CDR3 DNA sequence: TGTGCCAGCAGCCAAGAATGGGGGACCTCCTACAATGAGCAGTTCTTC. It encodes CASSQEWGTSYNEQFF. The chain links TRBV14 to TRBJ2-1, with D perhaps TRBD1 or TRBD2 (5 bases each). This CDR3 has 16 amino acids. CDR1 and CDR2 (germline): SGHDN, FVKESK. Between the trimmed V and J ends, which lost 0 bases and 0 bases, there was a span of 9 bases.